The 12 T cell receptor beta chains reported below all come from one sample, sequenced in a study of monozygotic twins with inflammatory bowel disease. TCRdb reanalyzed the 5' RACE reads, giving one entry per CDR3 protein sequence and no DNA. This sample contains 300,000 to 450,000 distinct CDR3 sequences. What was sequenced was blood. All receptors come from a human donor with ulcerative colitis or Crohn's disease, or a healthy co-twin of an affected twin (not recorded which).

The chain joins TRBV5-1 to TRBJ2-5; no DNA is available, so the TRBD2 call from TCRdb remains unchecked. CDR3 length: 16 amino acids. CDR1 and CDR2 (germline): SGHRS, YFSETQ. The chain's CDR3 is CASSLPGLAGGETQYF.

The chain employs TRBV5-1 and TRBJ2-1; TCRdb returns TRBD1, unconfirmable since there is no DNA. The germline V gene has CDR1 SGHRS and CDR2 YFSETQ. This CDR3 spans 15 amino acids. This CDR3 reads CASSLDRGSRDEQFF.

The chain combines TRBV5-6 with TRBJ2-7; with no DNA, the TCRdb D assignment of TRBD1 cannot be verified. The CDR3 length is 15 residues. Germline V gene data show CDR1 as SGHDT and CDR2 as YYEEEE. CDR3 protein: CASSLPSSTGYEQYF.

This chain uses TRBV3-1 with TRBJ1-1; TCRdb selects TRBD1, and the lack of DNA leaves this call unchecked. Germline CDR1 is LGHDT and CDR2 is YNNKEL (reference sequence). The CDR3 totals 15 residues. CDR3 region: CASSQGGAMNTEAFF.

J is TRBJ2-3 and V is TRBV15; TCRdb calls TRBD2, which cannot be checked without DNA. CDR1 is LNHNV, CDR2 YYDKDF, per germline (reference sequence). The CDR3 totals 12 residues. The CDR3 loop reads CATSKGLYTQYF.

The chain is built from TRBV27 and TRBJ1-5; checking the TCRdb D call of TRBD1 is not possible without DNA. The CDR3 contains 14 residues. CDR1 is MNHEY and CDR2 is SMNVEV in the germline V gene (reference sequence). CDR3 region: CASRLGGLGQPQHF.

This chain joins TRBV28 and TRBJ1-4. Germline V lookup: CDR1 MDHEN, CDR2 SYDVKM. This CDR3 is 15 amino acids long. This CDR3 reads CASSPSRRGKEKLFF.

The chain joins TRBV7-9 to TRBJ1-2; the D call from TCRdb, TRBD1, cannot be confirmed without DNA. Germline V lookup: CDR1 SEHNR, CDR2 FQNEAQ (reference sequence). The CDR3 sequence is 15 residues long. CDR3: CASSSAGTGWYGYTF.

The chain couples TRBV7-3 to TRBJ2-6. Germline CDR1 and CDR2: SGHTA and FQGTGA. CDR3 length equals 14 residues. CDR3 region: CASKSSSGANVLTF.

V and J are TRBV7-3 and TRBJ2-6; TCRdb proposes TRBD2, but this gene call is untestable without DNA. CDR3 length equals 17 residues. CDR1 SGHTA and CDR2 FQGTGA come from the germline V gene. CDR3 region: CASSPRAGNSGANVLTF.

The chain combines TRBV5-6 with TRBJ2-1. The CDR3 contains 15 residues. Germline values: CDR1 SGHDT, CDR2 YYEEEE. The CDR3 loop reads CASSLELDLYNEQFF.

CDR3 loop: CASSQYGAGSYNEQFF. The chain links TRBV14 to TRBJ2-1; TCRdb calls TRBD1, which cannot be checked without DNA. The CDR3 is made up of 16 amino acids. Germline-derived CDR1 and CDR2 are SGHDN and FVKESK.